This entry features one T cell receptor beta chain sequence. TCRdb's table, derived via immunoSEQ multiplex PCR, lists solely in-frame clones and lacks some. The table records about 180,000 clones, around 88% of them present only once. The data are from a study of blood T cell repertoires in COVID-19. Trimming removed 6 bases at V and 0 bases at J, with 15 bases between. The V gene's germline CDR1 is SQVTM and CDR2 ANQGSEA. There are 14 residues in the CDR3. The sequencing sample was made of peripheral blood. This sequence joins TRBV29-1 and TRBJ2-7; a weak D match, TRBD2 (6 bases). The clonotype was recovered from a woman in her 30s with acute or convalescent COVID-19. Written as DNA, the CDR3 is TGCAGCGTCCGCCGGGACTCTACCTCCTACGAGCAGTACTTC. It yields the protein CSVRRDSTSYEQYF.